These T cell receptor beta chains were read from a single sample in a study of blood T cell repertoires in COVID-19. TCRdb's table, derived via immunoSEQ multiplex PCR, lists solely in-frame clones and lacks some. The data show about 74,000 clones, about 92% seen once. Sequencing input: peripheral blood. Receptor source: a man over 45 with acute or convalescent COVID-19. CDR3s include the opening cysteine and the closing phenylalanine or tryptophan. A D gene is named only where the DNA matches it firmly. The listing skips clone size in some rows; elsewhere it reads once, few, many or a size class.

>TRBJ2-5|TRBV10-3|TRBD1|-
CAISRTGTGGLETQYF
TGTGCCATCAGCCGAACCGGGACAGGGGGCTTGGAGACCCAGTACTTC
>TRBJ2-2|TRBV27|-|-
CASSPRLAITGELFF
TGTGCCAGCAGTCCCCGGCTAGCGATCACCGGGGAGCTGTTTTTT
>TRBJ1-5|TRBV18|-|few
CASSTGTPGANQPQHF
TGTGCCAGCTCAACCGGGACACCTGGAGCTAATCAGCCCCAGCATTTT
>TRBJ2-3|TRBV2|-|-
CASIPRGAPDTQYF
TGTGCCAGCATTCCCCGGGGGGCCCCAGATACGCAGTATTTT
>TRBJ1-2|TRBV10-1|-|-
CASSESRVSGYTF
TGCGCCAGCAGTGAGTCGAGAGTGAGTGGCTACACCTTC
>TRBJ2-5|TRBV5-1|TRBD1|few
CASSLTGEETQYF
TGCGCCAGCAGCCTAACAGGGGAAGAGACCCAGTACTTC
>TRBJ2-1|TRBV4-1|-|-
CASSQEYGTRVYNEQFF
TGCGCCAGCAGCCAAGAGTACGGGACAAGGGTCTACAATGAGCAGTTCTTC
>TRBJ2-3|TRBV5-1|TRBD2|-
CASSPISGSGTDTQYF
TGCGCCAGCAGCCCTATAAGCGGGAGTGGCACAGATACGCAGTATTTT
>TRBJ2-5|TRBV18|TRBD2|-
CASSPTSGRAGETQYF
TGTGCCAGCTCACCAACTAGCGGGAGGGCCGGTGAGACCCAGTACTTC
>TRBJ1-6|TRBV6-5|-|-
CASSTAFSRSPLHF
TGTGCCAGCAGTACAGCATTCAGCAGGTCACCCCTCCACTTT
>TRBJ1-6|TRBV30|TRBD1|-
CAWVGQNNSPLHF
TGTGCCTGGGTGGGACAGAATAATTCACCCCTCCACTTT
>TRBJ2-7|TRBV28|-|once
CASSWRAYEQYF
TGTGCCAGCAGTTGGAGGGCCTACGAGCAGTACTTC
>TRBJ1-1|TRBV9|-|once
CASSVELRSGTEAFF
TGTGCCAGCAGCGTAGAATTACGGTCGGGGACTGAAGCTTTCTTT
>TRBJ2-1|TRBV29-1|-|-
CSVERESYNEQFF
TGCAGCGTTGAACGGGAGTCCTACAATGAGCAGTTCTTC
>TRBJ1-1|TRBV6-6|TRBD1|-
CASRPGGLTEAFF
TGTGCCAGCCGACCAGGGGGCTTAACTGAAGCTTTCTTT
>TRBJ1-6|TRBV28|TRBD1|-
CASSLLGDRGLRSPLHF
TGTGCCAGCAGCCTGTTAGGGGACAGGGGGCTTCGATCACCCCTCCACTTT
>TRBJ2-3|TRBV6-5|TRBD2|-
CASNRAGSITDTQYF
TGTGCCAGCAATCGAGCGGGGTCGATCACAGATACGCAGTATTTT
>TRBJ2-3|TRBV27|TRBD2|-
CASSLGLQSSSTDTQYF
TGTGCCAGCAGTTTGGGACTACAATCTTCTAGCACAGATACGCAGTATTTT
>TRBJ1-1|TRBV29-1|TRBD1|once
CSVLGRSTGGMINTEAFF
TGCAGCGTTTTGGGAAGATCTACAGGGGGTATGATAAACACTGAAGCTTTCTTT
>TRBJ1-1|TRBV7-2|-|once
CASSLEATRETEAFF
TGTGCCAGCAGCTTAGAAGCGACCAGGGAAACTGAAGCTTTCTTT
>TRBJ2-3|TRBV10-2|-|few
CASSESIRGEGTDTQYF
TGCGCCAGCAGTGAGTCGATCAGGGGTGAAGGGACAGATACGCAGTATTTT
>TRBJ1-5|TRBV29-1|-|-
CSVVLGVSNQPQHF
TGCAGCGTTGTATTAGGGGTTAGCAATCAGCCCCAGCATTTT
>TRBJ2-3|TRBV27|-|-
CASSFLAGESTDTQYF
TGTGCCAGCAGTTTTTTGGCGGGCGAAAGCACAGATACGCAGTATTTT
>TRBJ2-1|TRBV12-3/TRBV12-4|-|-
CASSPRGIGEQFF
TGTGCCAGCAGCCCTCGGGGGATAGGGGAGCAGTTCTTC
>TRBJ1-1|TRBV11-2|-|-
CASSAQQGNTEAFF
TGTGCCAGCAGCGCCCAACAGGGGAACACTGAAGCTTTCTTT
>TRBJ2-3|TRBV27|TRBD1|-
CASSLSTPTGGTDTQYF
TGTGCCAGCAGTTTATCGACCCCGACAGGGGGGACAGATACGCAGTATTTT
>TRBJ2-1|TRBV5-1|TRBD2|-
CASSLGGTSGYNEQFF
TGCGCCAGCAGCTTGGGGGGGACTAGCGGTTACAATGAGCAGTTCTTC
>TRBJ1-2|TRBV24-1|TRBD1|-
CATSGGQDYGYTF
TGTGCCACCAGTGGGGGACAGGACTATGGCTACACCTTC
>TRBJ1-2|TRBV6-6|TRBD1|few
CASGPPGQGNGYTF
TGTGCCAGCGGCCCTCCTGGACAGGGAAATGGCTACACCTTC
>TRBJ2-2|TRBV28|-|-
CASSLTRGGTGELFF
TGTGCCAGCAGTTTGACCAGGGGCGGCACCGGGGAGCTGTTTTTT
>TRBJ2-5|TRBV18|-|-
CASSPLEDSLETQYF
TGTGCCAGCTCACCTCTCGAAGACAGTCTAGAGACCCAGTACTTC
>TRBJ1-5|TRBV7-9|TRBD1|-
CASSETGFQPQHF
TGTGCCAGCAGCGAGACAGGGTTTCAGCCCCAGCATTTT
>TRBJ2-2|TRBV3-1/TRBV3-2|TRBD1|-
CASSQVAGGNTGELFF
TGTGCCAGCAGCCAAGTGGCAGGGGGGAACACCGGGGAGCTGTTTTTT
>TRBJ2-1|TRBV29-1|TRBD2|-
CSVRGLAAYNEQFF
TGCAGCGTGCGGGGACTAGCGGCCTACAATGAGCAGTTCTTC
>TRBJ2-3|TRBV7-9|TRBD2|once
CASSLTLAGLTDTQYF
TGTGCCAGCAGCTTAACACTAGCGGGGCTCACAGATACGCAGTATTTT
>TRBJ1-1|TRBV18|-|-
CASSDGGNTEAFF
TGTGCCAGCTCCGACGGCGGGAACACTGAAGCTTTCTTT
>TRBJ1-6|TRBV11-2|-|-
CASSLPRGAINSPLHF
TGTGCCAGCAGCCTCCCCCGTGGTGCTATTAATTCACCCCTCCACTTT
>TRBJ1-2|TRBV4-1|-|-
CASSQGHDRNYGYTF
TGCGCCAGCAGCCAAGGACACGACCGTAACTATGGCTACACCTTC
>TRBJ1-2|TRBV6-6|TRBD1|few
CASSPGQGLGYTF
TGTGCCAGCAGTCCGGGACAGGGACTTGGCTACACCTTC
>TRBJ1-6|TRBV7-9|-|-
CASSHKGSGSPLHF
TGTGCCAGCAGCCACAAAGGGAGCGGATCACCCCTCCACTTT
>TRBJ2-5|TRBV7-8|-|-
CASSRDRSQETQYF
TGTGCCAGCAGCCGAGACAGATCGCAAGAGACCCAGTACTTC
>TRBJ2-7|TRBV16|-|-
CASSQARVTYEQYF
TGTGCCAGCAGCCAAGCGAGGGTTACCTACGAGCAGTACTTC
>TRBJ1-5|TRBV19|-|-
CASSIGGGSNQPQHF
TGTGCCAGTAGTATAGGAGGGGGTAGCAATCAGCCCCAGCATTTT
>TRBJ1-3|TRBV9|-|-
CASRGAGNTIYF
TGTGCCAGCAGGGGGGCAGGAAACACCATATATTTT
>TRBJ1-2|TRBV27|-|-
CASSQRHNYGYTF
TGTGCCAGCAGTCAACGACACAACTATGGCTACACCTTC
>TRBJ1-4|TRBV4-1|TRBD1|few
CASSHRKDRGDREKLFF
TGCGCCAGCAGCCATCGAAAAGACAGGGGTGATCGCGAAAAACTGTTTTTT
>TRBJ2-1|TRBV2|-|-
CASSEKRRNEQFF
TGTGCCAGCAGTGAAAAGAGGAGGAATGAGCAGTTCTTC
>TRBJ1-2|TRBV6-6|-|once
CASSYGQGSYGYTF
TGTGCCAGCAGTTATGGGCAGGGGTCCTATGGCTACACCTTC
>TRBJ1-1|TRBV30|-|-
CAWSREGGWTEAFF
TGTGCCTGGAGTCGGGAAGGGGGTTGGACTGAAGCTTTCTTT
>TRBJ1-1|TRBV30|-|-
CAWSSAGMNTEAFF
TGTGCCTGGAGTTCAGCGGGGATGAACACTGAAGCTTTCTTT
>TRBJ2-1|TRBV28|TRBD2|-
CASKFPGLAANEQFF
TGTGCCAGCAAATTTCCCGGACTAGCGGCCAATGAGCAGTTCTTC
>TRBJ2-1|TRBV10-3|TRBD2|-
CATSLAGDSEQFF
TGTGCCACCTCACTAGCGGGAGATAGTGAGCAGTTCTTC
>TRBJ1-3|TRBV6-6|TRBD1|-
CASSQTTGKGNTIYF
TGTGCCAGCAGCCAAACGACAGGGAAAGGAAACACCATATATTTT
>TRBJ1-4|TRBV28|TRBD1|few
CASSSQGEGNEKLFF
TGTGCCAGCAGTTCACAGGGGGAGGGTAACGAAAAACTGTTTTTT
>TRBJ2-6|TRBV4-3|-|-
CASSQGVSSGANVLTF
TGCGCCAGCAGCCAGGGAGTCTCCTCTGGGGCCAACGTCCTGACTTTC
>TRBJ2-1|TRBV6-6|-|-
CASSWTNSYNEQFF
TGTGCCAGCAGCTGGACAAACTCCTACAATGAGCAGTTCTTC